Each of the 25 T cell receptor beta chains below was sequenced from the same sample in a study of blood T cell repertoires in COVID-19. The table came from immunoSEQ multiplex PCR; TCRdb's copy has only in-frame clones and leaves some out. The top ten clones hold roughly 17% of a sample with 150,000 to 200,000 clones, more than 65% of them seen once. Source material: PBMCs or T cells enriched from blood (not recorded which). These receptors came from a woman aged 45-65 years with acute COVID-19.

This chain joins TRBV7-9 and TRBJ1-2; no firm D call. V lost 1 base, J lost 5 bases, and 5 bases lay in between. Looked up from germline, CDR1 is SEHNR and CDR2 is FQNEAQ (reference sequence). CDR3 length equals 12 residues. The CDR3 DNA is TGTGCCAGCAGCTTAGTCCCTTATGGCTACACCTTC. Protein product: CASSLVPYGYTF.

As DNA, the CDR3 is TGTGCCAGCAGTTTGTCAATGAACACTGAAGCTTTCTTT. Amino acid sequence: CASSLSMNTEAFF. The V call is TRBV6-6, the J call TRBJ1-1; D call uncertain. The germline V gene has CDR1 MNHNY and CDR2 SVGAGI (reference sequence). Trimming stripped 4 bases from V and 0 bases from J, with 6 bases between. The CDR3 length is 13 residues.

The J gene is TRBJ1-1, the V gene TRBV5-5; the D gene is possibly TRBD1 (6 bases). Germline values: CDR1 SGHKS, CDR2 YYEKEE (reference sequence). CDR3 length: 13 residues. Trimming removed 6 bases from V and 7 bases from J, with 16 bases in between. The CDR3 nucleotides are TGTGCCAGCAACAAAAGGACAGATCTTGAAGCTTTCTTT. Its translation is CASNKRTDLEAFF.

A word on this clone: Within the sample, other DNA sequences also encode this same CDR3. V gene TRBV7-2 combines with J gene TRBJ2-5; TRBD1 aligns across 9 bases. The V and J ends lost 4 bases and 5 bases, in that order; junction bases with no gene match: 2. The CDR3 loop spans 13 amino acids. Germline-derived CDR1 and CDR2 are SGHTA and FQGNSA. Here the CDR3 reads CASSSDRGETQYF. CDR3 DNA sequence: TGTGCCAGCAGCTCGGACAGGGGCGAGACCCAGTACTTC.

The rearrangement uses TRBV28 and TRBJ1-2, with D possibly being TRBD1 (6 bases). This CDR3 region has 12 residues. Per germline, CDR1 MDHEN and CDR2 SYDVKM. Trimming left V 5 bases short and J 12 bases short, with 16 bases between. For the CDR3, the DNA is TGTGCCAGCAGTATTGTACAGGGTTTTGACACCTTC. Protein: CASSIVQGFDTF.

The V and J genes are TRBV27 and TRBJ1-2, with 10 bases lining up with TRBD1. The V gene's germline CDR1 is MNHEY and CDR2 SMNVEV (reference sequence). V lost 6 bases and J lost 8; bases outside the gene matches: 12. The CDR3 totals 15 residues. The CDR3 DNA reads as TGTGCCAGCAGCCCGGACAGGGGGGCAGTTCGGGGCTACACCTTC. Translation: CASSPDRGAVRGYTF.

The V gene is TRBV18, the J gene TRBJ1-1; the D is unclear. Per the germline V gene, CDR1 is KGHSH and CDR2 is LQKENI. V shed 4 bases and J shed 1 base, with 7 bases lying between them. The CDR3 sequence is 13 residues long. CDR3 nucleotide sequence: TGTGCCAGCTCACTAGCTCAGAACACTGAAGCTTTCTTT. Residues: CASSLAQNTEAFF.

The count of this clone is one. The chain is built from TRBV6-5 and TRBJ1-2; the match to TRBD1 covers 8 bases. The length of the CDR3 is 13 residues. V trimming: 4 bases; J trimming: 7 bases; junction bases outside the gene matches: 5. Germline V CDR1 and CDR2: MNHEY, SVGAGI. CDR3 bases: TGTGCCAGCAGTTCGGGCGACAGGGGTGGCTACACCTTC. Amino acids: CASSSGDRGGYTF.

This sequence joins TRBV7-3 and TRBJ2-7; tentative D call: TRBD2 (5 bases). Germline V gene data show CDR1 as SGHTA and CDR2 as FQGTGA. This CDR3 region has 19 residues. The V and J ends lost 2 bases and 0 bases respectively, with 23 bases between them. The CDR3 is CASSLLFGSLGKLSYEQYV. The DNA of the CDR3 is TGTGCCAGCAGCTTACTCTTCGGCTCACTAGGAAAACTCTCCTACGAGCAGTACGTC.

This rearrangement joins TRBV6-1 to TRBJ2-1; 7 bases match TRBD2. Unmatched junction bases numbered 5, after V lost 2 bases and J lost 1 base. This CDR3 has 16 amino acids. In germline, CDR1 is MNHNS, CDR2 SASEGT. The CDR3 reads CASSESSSGSYNEQFF. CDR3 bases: TGTGCCAGCAGTGAATCGTCTAGCGGTTCCTACAATGAGCAGTTCTTC.

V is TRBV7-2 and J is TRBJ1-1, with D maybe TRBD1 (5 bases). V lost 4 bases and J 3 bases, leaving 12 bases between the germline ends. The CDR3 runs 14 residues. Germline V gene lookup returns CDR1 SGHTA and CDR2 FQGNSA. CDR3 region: CASSSGQRYTEAFF. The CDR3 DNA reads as TGTGCCAGCAGCTCCGGACAACGGTACACTGAAGCTTTCTTT.

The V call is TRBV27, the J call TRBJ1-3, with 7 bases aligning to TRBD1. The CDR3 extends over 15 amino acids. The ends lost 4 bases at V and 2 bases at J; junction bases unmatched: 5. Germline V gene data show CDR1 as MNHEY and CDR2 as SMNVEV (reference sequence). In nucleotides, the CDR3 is TGTGCCAGCAGTTCAGGGGGACTCACTGGAAACACCATATATTTT. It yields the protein CASSSGGLTGNTIYF.

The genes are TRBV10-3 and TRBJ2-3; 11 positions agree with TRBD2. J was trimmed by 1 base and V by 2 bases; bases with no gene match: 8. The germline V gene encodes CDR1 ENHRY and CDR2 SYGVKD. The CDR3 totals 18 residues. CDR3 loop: CAISEPRVAGGGTDTQYF. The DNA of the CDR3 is TGTGCCATCAGTGAGCCCCGGGTAGCGGGGGGGGGCACAGATACGCAGTATTTT.

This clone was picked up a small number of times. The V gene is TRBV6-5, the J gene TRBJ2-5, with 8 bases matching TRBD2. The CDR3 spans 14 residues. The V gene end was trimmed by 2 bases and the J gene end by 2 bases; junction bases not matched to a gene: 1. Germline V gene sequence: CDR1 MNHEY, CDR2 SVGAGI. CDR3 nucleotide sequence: TGTGCCAGCAGTTACGCGGGGGGTCAAGAGACCCAGTACTTC. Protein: CASSYAGGQETQYF.

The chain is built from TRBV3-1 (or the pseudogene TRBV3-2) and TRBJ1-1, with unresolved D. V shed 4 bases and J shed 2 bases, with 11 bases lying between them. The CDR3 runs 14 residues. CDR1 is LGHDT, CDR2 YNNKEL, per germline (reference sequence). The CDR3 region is CASSLGRVNTEAFF. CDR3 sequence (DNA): TGTGCCAGCAGCCTCGGGCGGGTAAACACTGAAGCTTTCTTT.

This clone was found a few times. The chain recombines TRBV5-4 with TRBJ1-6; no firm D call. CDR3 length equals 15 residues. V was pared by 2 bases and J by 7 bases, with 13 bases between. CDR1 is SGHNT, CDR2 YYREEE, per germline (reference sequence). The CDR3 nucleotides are TGTGCCAGCAGCTTCGACGGGAGGAGGAATTCACCCCTCCACTTT. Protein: CASSFDGRRNSPLHF.

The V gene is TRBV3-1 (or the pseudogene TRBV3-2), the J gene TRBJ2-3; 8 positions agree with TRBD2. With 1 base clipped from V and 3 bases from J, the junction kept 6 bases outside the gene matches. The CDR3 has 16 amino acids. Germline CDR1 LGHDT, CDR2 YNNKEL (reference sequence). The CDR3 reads CASSQGSGGGTDTQYF. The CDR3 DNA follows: TGTGCCAGCAGCCAAGGGTCCGGGGGGGGTACAGATACGCAGTATTTT.

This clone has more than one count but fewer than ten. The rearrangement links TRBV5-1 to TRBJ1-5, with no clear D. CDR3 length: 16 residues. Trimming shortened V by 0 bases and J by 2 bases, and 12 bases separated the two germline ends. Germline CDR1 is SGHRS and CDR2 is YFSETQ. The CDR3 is CASSLGEGGGNQPQHF. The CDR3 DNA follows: TGCGCCAGCAGCTTGGGTGAGGGTGGTGGCAATCAGCCCCAGCATTTT.

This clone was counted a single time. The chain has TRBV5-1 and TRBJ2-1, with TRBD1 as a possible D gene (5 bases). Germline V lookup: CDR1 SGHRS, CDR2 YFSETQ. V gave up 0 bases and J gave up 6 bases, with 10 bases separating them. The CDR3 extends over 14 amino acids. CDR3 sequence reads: CASSLGGPANEQFF. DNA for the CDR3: TGCGCCAGCAGCTTGGGGGGCCCGGCCAATGAGCAGTTCTTC.

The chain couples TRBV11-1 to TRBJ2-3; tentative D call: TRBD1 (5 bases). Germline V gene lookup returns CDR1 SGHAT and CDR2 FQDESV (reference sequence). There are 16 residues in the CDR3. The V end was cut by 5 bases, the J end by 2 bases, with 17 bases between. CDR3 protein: CASSVPGSRATDTQYF. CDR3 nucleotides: TGTGCCAGCAGCGTACCAGGGTCCAGGGCCACAGATACGCAGTATTTT.

The CDR3 coding sequence is TGTGCCAGCAGCTTAGCGAGAGGAGAACGCTGGGAGTTCTTC. It specifies CASSLARGERWEFF. The chain joins TRBV7-2 to TRBJ2-1; no definite D call. Germline CDR1 reads SGHTA; CDR2 reads FQGNSA. Trimming removed 0 bases from V and 14 bases from J, with 17 bases in between. The length of the CDR3 is 14 residues. Drawing the rest from reference TRBV7-2 and TRBJ2-1, the complete variable domain is GAGVSQSPSNKVTEKGKDVELRCDPISGHTALYWYRQSLGQGLEFLIYFQGNSAPDKSGLPSDRFSAERTGGSVSTLTIQRTQQEDSAVYLCASSLARGERWEFFGPGTRLTVL.

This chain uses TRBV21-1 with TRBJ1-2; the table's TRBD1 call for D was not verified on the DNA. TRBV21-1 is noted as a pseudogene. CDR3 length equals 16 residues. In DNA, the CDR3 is TGTGCCAGCAGCAAAGGAATGGACAGAACTAACTATGGCTACACCTTC. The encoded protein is CASSKGMDRTNYGYTF.

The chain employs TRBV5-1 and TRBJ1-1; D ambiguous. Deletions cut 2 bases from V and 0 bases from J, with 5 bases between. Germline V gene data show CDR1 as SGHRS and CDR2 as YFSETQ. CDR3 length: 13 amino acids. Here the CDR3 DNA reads TGCGCCAGCAGCTTCCGGGTGAACACTGAAGCTTTCTTT. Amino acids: CASSFRVNTEAFF.

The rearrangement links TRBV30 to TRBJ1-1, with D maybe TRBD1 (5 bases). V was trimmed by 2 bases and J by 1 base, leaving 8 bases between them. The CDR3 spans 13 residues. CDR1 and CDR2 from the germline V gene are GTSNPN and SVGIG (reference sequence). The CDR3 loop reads CAWSRQTNTEAFF. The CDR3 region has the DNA TGTGCCTGGAGTAGACAGACGAACACTGAAGCTTTCTTT.

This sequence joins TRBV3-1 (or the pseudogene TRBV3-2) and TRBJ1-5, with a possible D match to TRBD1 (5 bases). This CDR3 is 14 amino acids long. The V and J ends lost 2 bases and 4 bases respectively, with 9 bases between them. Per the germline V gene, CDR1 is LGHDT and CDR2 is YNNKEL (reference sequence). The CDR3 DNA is TGTGCCAGCAGCCAACGAAGACAGAATCAGCCCCAGCATTTT. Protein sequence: CASSQRRQNQPQHF.